This T cell receptor (beta chain) was sequenced for a study of T cell repertoires in cytomegalovirus infection. Study summary: Based on public TCR beta signatures, there were indications of CMV infection and of a matching HLA type. General study results and limits: HLA-C-restricted CMV clonotypes gave the most frequent clonotype in two of eight donors. Of the TCR beta families, the public ones yielded a cumulative frequency that identified carriers of CMV plus the relevant HLA.

In this sample, this clonotype turned up a few times. Its specificity is not known. CDR1 MNHNY and CDR2 SVGAGI come from the germline V gene (reference sequence). Trimming removed 3 bases from V and 4 bases from J, with 15 bases in between. CDR3 length equals 15 residues. TCRdb analysed the reads with MiXCR anew, one entry per CDR3 protein. The data hold 200,000 to 250,000 distinct CDR3 sequences, with approximately 22% observed a single time. Material for sequencing was CD8+ T cells from PBMCs. The TCR was taken from a human donor in good health (CMV status not recorded). Some clones in this sample may be carry-over from other donors' samples. The chain joins TRBV6-6 to TRBJ1-2, with a possible D match to TRBD1 (6 bases). This CDR3 is CASSYASGAGYGYTF. In DNA form, the CDR3 reads TGTGCCAGCAGTTATGCGTCGGGGGCGGGCTATGGCTACACCTTC.